Listed below are T cell receptor beta chains from one sample, sequenced in a study of cytomegalovirus exposure and HLA in healthy donors. Clones were read by immunoSEQ multiplex PCR, and TCRdb kept only the in-frame ones, dropping some. The data contain approximately 120,000 clones, 74% of them singletons. What was sequenced was PBMCs. Receptors were obtained from a middle-aged man in good health and CMV-seropositive. Both conserved end residues are part of each CDR3. A D gene is named only where the DNA matches it firmly. Size values are once, few and many counts, or a class for expanded clones, and some rows have none.

v_gene	d_gene	j_gene	abundance	len	CDR3aa	CDR3nt
TRBV5-1	TRBD1	TRBJ2-7	few	13	CASSRGQAYEQYF	TGCGCCAGCAGCCGCGGACAGGCCTACGAGCAGTACTTC
TRBV4-3	TRBD1	TRBJ2-1	few	14	CASSPGTGVNEQFF	TGCGCCAGCAGCCCCGGGACAGGGGTGAATGAGCAGTTCTTC
TRBV6-6	.	TRBJ1-4	.	14	CASSPGGLGEKLFF	TGTGCCAGCAGTCCGGGAGGTTTGGGTGAAAAACTGTTTTTT
TRBV11-2	TRBD1	TRBJ2-1	.	14	CASSLDRGNNEQFF	TGTGCCAGCAGCTTGGACAGGGGGAACAATGAGCAGTTCTTC
TRBV6-5	.	TRBJ1-3	.	11	CASQLGNTIYF	TGTGCCAGCCAACTAGGAAACACCATATATTTT
TRBV14	.	TRBJ1-1	.	14	CASSQEEGFTEAFF	TGTGCCAGCAGCCAAGAGGAGGGTTTCACTGAAGCTTTCTTT
TRBV7-6	TRBD2	TRBJ2-5	.	15	CASSLLAGGQETQYF	TGTGCCAGCAGCTTATTAGCGGGGGGGCAAGAGACCCAGTACTTC
TRBV25-1	.	TRBJ1-2	.	13	CASSEYGIRGYTF	TGTGCCAGCAGTGAATACGGGATCCGTGGCTACACCTTC
TRBV7-9	.	TRBJ1-2	few	15	CASSLSGSDLYGYTF	TGTGCCAGCAGCTTAAGCGGTTCGGACCTCTATGGCTACACCTTC
TRBV7-9	TRBD1	TRBJ2-7	.	17	CASSPSPWDRGSYEQYF	TGTGCCAGCAGCCCTAGTCCTTGGGACAGGGGCTCCTACGAGCAGTACTTC
TRBV6-6	.	TRBJ2-7	.	14	CASSPWTGRDEQYF	TGTGCCAGCAGTCCCTGGACAGGGAGGGACGAGCAGTACTTC
TRBV18	TRBD1	TRBJ2-5	.	14	CASSPWDSQETQYF	TGTGCCAGCTCACCCTGGGACAGTCAAGAGACCCAGTACTTC
TRBV4-1	TRBD1	TRBJ1-1	.	15	CASSQPTGGNTEAFF	TGCGCCAGCAGCCAGCCGACAGGGGGGAACACTGAAGCTTTCTTT
TRBV2	TRBD1	TRBJ2-3	.	14	CATPGTGGADTQYF	TGTGCCACACCTGGGACAGGGGGCGCAGATACGCAGTATTTT
TRBV28	TRBD1	TRBJ2-7	.	13	CASIGTGVDEQYF	TGTGCCAGCATCGGGACAGGGGTCGACGAGCAGTACTTC
TRBV12-5	.	TRBJ2-3	.	14	CASGPGRGADTQYF	TGTGCTAGTGGTCCCGGCAGGGGGGCAGATACGCAGTATTTT
TRBV9	.	TRBJ1-5	.	15	CASSPSGQSNQPQHF	TGTGCCAGCAGCCCATCGGGACAATCAAATCAGCCCCAGCATTTT
TRBV29-1	TRBD1	TRBJ2-7	few	13	CSVRRQGSYEQYF	TGCAGCGTCCGCCGACAGGGGAGCTACGAGCAGTACTTC
TRBV10-3	.	TRBJ1-4	.	16	CAISESSGARGEKLFF	TGTGCCATCAGTGAGTCGAGCGGGGCTCGAGGTGAAAAACTGTTTTTT
TRBV18	TRBD1	TRBJ2-7	.	14	CASSPGTETYEQYF	TGTGCCAGCTCACCAGGGACAGAAACCTACGAGCAGTACTTC
TRBV6-1	TRBD2	TRBJ2-5	few	15	CASSDLGGGQETQYF	TGTGCCAGCAGTGATCTTGGGGGGGGCCAAGAGACCCAGTACTTC
TRBV27	TRBD1	TRBJ2-2	.	17	CASSLSPRDRGTGELFF	TGTGCCAGCAGTTTATCGCCCCGGGACAGGGGCACCGGGGAGCTGTTTTTT
TRBV5-4	TRBD2	TRBJ2-7	.	15	CASSLGIGGEAEQYF	TGTGCCAGCAGCTTAGGGATCGGGGGGGAGGCCGAGCAGTACTTC
TRBV6-1	.	TRBJ2-7	few	13	CASSSGLFGEQYF	TGTGCCAGCAGTTCCGGCCTGTTCGGGGAGCAGTACTTC
TRBV5-5	TRBD1	TRBJ2-3	few	16	CASSLVGQGGADTQYF	TGTGCCAGCAGCTTGGTGGGACAGGGTGGGGCAGATACGCAGTATTTT
TRBV6-5	.	TRBJ2-7	.	14	CASSYVGISYEQYF	TGTGCCAGCAGTTACGTTGGCATCTCCTACGAGCAGTACTTC
TRBV7-2	.	TRBJ2-3	.	15	CASSLGRVSTDTQYF	TGTGCCAGCAGCTTGGGCAGGGTCAGCACAGATACGCAGTATTTT
TRBV5-4	.	TRBJ1-2	.	17	CASSLDLGQSSTYGYTF	TGTGCCAGCAGCTTGGACCTCGGACAGAGTAGTACCTATGGCTACACCTTC
TRBV14	TRBD1	TRBJ2-1	.	15	CASSQVGQGSNEQFF	TGTGCCAGCAGCCAAGTGGGACAGGGTAGCAATGAGCAGTTCTTC
TRBV11-2	.	TRBJ2-3	few	14	CASSLMMRSDTQYF	TGTGCCAGCAGCCTAATGATGCGTTCGGATACGCAGTATTTT
TRBV11-2	.	TRBJ1-3	once	16	CASSPQVGRSGNTIYF	TGTGCCAGCAGCCCGCAGGTTGGCCGCTCTGGAAACACCATATATTTT
TRBV5-1	TRBD1	TRBJ1-4	.	13	CASSSTGGEKLFF	TGCGCCAGCAGCAGCACAGGGGGTGAAAAACTGTTTTTT
TRBV6-5	TRBD1	TRBJ2-1	.	12	CASSPGGQGTIF	TGTGCCAGCAGCCCCGGCGGACAGGGCACGATCTTC
TRBV7-6	.	TRBJ2-1	.	12	CASSSNRREQFF	TGTGCCAGCAGCTCGAACAGGAGAGAGCAGTTCTTC
TRBV7-9	.	TRBJ1-1	.	14	CASSLGEEVSGAFF	TGTGCCAGCAGCTTAGGGGAGGAGGTCTCGGGAGCTTTCTTT
TRBV7-9	TRBD2	TRBJ2-1	.	15	CASSLVLAEYNEQFF	TGTGCCAGCAGCTTGGTACTAGCGGAATACAATGAGCAGTTCTTC
TRBV27	.	TRBJ1-4	.	15	CASSRQQGGTEKLFF	TGTGCCAGCAGTCGTCAACAGGGCGGTACGGAAAAACTGTTTTTT
TRBV18	TRBD1	TRBJ2-7	.	15	CASRPSPGQGMVQYF	TGTGCCAGCCGACCCTCCCCGGGACAGGGTATGGTGCAGTACTTC
TRBV7-2	.	TRBJ2-5	.	12	CASSEGTLTQYF	TGTGCCAGCAGCGAGGGGACTCTGACCCAGTACTTC
TRBV27	TRBD2	TRBJ2-7	.	13	CASSPGGAYEQYF	TGTGCCAGCAGTCCGGGAGGGGCCTACGAGCAGTACTTC
TRBV5-1	.	TRBJ2-3	.	15	CASGLLAPSTDTQYF	TGCGCCAGCGGGTTACTAGCCCCATCCACAGATACGCAGTATTTT
TRBV19	.	TRBJ2-7	.	12	CASRSQGNEQYF	TGTGCCAGTAGATCACAGGGAAACGAGCAGTACTTC
TRBV10-1	.	TRBJ2-1	.	13	CASSVAAYNEQFF	TGCGCCAGCAGTGTGGCCGCCTACAATGAGCAGTTCTTC
TRBV4-2	TRBD1	TRBJ2-5	few	16	CASSQEGPGGQETQYF	TGTGCCAGCAGCCAAGAAGGGCCAGGGGGTCAAGAGACCCAGTACTTC
TRBV28	.	TRBJ2-5	few	13	CASSLPGAETQYF	TGTGCCAGCAGTTTGCCGGGAGCTGAGACCCAGTACTTC
TRBV7-8	.	TRBJ2-7	.	16	CASSLFMAAGSYEQYF	TGTGCCAGCAGCTTATTTATGGCGGCGGGTAGCTACGAGCAGTACTTC
TRBV7-9	TRBD2	TRBJ2-5	.	13	CASSPSGSETQYF	TGTGCCAGCAGCCCGAGCGGGAGTGAGACCCAGTACTTC
TRBV28	.	TRBJ2-5	once	14	CASSLMGVAETQYF	TGTGCCAGCAGTTTAATGGGAGTAGCGGAGACCCAGTACTTC
TRBV5-1	.	TRBJ1-2	.	12	CASSPDRDGYTF	TGCGCCAGCAGCCCGGACAGAGATGGCTACACCTTC
TRBV2	TRBD1	TRBJ1-5	.	14	CASSEAPTGGLRHF	TGTGCCAGCAGTGAGGCCCCTACAGGGGGCCTACGGCATTTT
TRBV6-1	.	TRBJ2-2	.	15	CASRKDNFGTGELFF	TGTGCCAGCAGAAAAGACAATTTCGGTACCGGGGAGCTGTTTTTT
TRBV6-5	.	TRBJ2-2	few	14	CASRWTANTGELFF	TGTGCCAGCAGGTGGACAGCGAACACCGGGGAGCTGTTTTTT
TRBV28	.	TRBJ2-5	.	12	CASSFSGKTQYF	TGTGCCAGCAGTTTCTCGGGGAAGACCCAGTACTTC
TRBV11-3	.	TRBJ2-1	once	13	CASSPSSYNEQFF	TGTGCCAGCAGCCCCAGCTCCTACAATGAGCAGTTCTTC
TRBV6-5	TRBD1	TRBJ2-7	.	14	CASSYAQGGNEQYF	TGTGCCAGCAGTTACGCACAGGGGGGCAACGAGCAGTACTTC